This T cell receptor (beta chain) appears in the sequencing data of a study of T cell responses to AZD1222 COVID-19 vaccine. In the study overall: Second-dose groups at about 4 or about 12 weeks were pooled.

On this clone: Its antigen is currently unknown.

Some clones are missing from TCRdb's copy, which holds only in-frame ones; the method was immunoSEQ multiplex PCR. The sample has 60,000 to 75,000 clones; about 85% are singletons. Study-level results: Only six or seven AZD1222 recipients tested seropositive at baseline. Vaccine-related CD4 TCRs covered spike, predominating at 160-218 and 743-854. Spike-specific TCRs gained breadth and depth after people received two AZD1222 doses.

V dropped 5 bases and J dropped 2; count of bases not matched to a gene: 8. Germline V lookup: CDR1 SEHNR, CDR2 FQNEAQ (reference sequence). The CDR3 length is 16 residues. The clonotype comes from an adult in good health. The chain joins TRBV7-9 to TRBJ1-2; 10 nucleotides align to TRBD1. The sequenced sample was peripheral blood, obtained on day 0 of AZD1222 vaccination. The CDR3 loop is CASSRQGARGNYGYTF. The DNA of the CDR3 is TGTGCCAGCAGCCGACAGGGGGCGAGGGGAAACTATGGCTACACCTTC.